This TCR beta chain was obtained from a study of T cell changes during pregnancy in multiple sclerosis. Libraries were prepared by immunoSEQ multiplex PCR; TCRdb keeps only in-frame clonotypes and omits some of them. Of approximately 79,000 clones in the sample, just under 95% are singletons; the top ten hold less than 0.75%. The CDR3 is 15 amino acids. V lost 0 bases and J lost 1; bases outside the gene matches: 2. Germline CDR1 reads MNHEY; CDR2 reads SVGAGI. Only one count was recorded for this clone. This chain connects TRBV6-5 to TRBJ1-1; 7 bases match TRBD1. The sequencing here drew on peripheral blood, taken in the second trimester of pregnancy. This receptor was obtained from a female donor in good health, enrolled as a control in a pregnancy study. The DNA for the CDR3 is TGTGCCAGCAGTTACTCCCGGACAGGGAACACTGAAGCTTTCTTT. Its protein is CASSYSRTGNTEAFF.